This TCR delta chain is drawn from a study of gamma-delta T cells after stem cell transplantation. By frequency in the sample, this clone is medium-sized. TCRdb re-analyzed the RT-PCR reads via CATT. The sample contains thousands of delta-chain clones, less than 30% of which appear only once. There are 16 residues in the CDR3. Trimming cost V 4 bases and J 2 bases; bases outside gene matches: 4. Germline-derived CDR1 and CDR2 are TVYSNPD and GDNSRS (reference sequence). The chain uses TRDV3 and TRDJ3, with 11 nucleotides matching TRDD3. The sequenced sample was gamma-delta T cells. The sequence derives from a human donor. It is not recorded whose cells these are; they may come from a transplant donor. This CDR3 reads CASPLGDTWDTRQMFF. The CDR3 DNA follows: TGTGCCTCTCCACTGGGGGATACCTGGGACACCCGACAGATGTTTTTC.